A single sample gave rise to the 30 T cell receptor beta chains below, sequenced in a study of cytomegalovirus exposure and HLA in healthy donors. PCR employed 60 Vbeta and 13 Jbeta primers. Assay: immunoSEQ multiplex PCR; the TCRdb copy retains only in-frame clones and omits some. The data contain roughly 180,000 clones, 77% of them singletons. The sample comprised PBMCs. These receptors all stem from a woman aged 60-70 years in good health and CMV-seropositive.

This clone turned up a few times. V usage is TRBV9 and J usage is TRBJ1-2; TRBD1 matches 8 bases. Germline V gene lookup returns CDR1 SGDLS and CDR2 YYNGEE. CDR3 size: 13 residues. The V and J ends lost 5 bases and 7 bases, in that order; junction bases with no gene match: 7. CDR3 DNA: TGTGCCAGCAGGGGTGGACAGGGTTTTGGCTACACCTTC. It translates to CASRGGQGFGYTF.

The rearrangement uses TRBV4-2 and TRBJ1-4, with TRBD1 as a possible D gene (6 bases). The V gene's germline CDR1 is LGHNA and CDR2 YNFKEQ. The CDR3 covers 16 residues. The ends were cut back, 3 bases at V and 2 bases at J, with 13 bases in the middle. DNA of the CDR3: TGTGCCAGCAGCCAGGCACGGGGGGCGACTAATGAAAAACTGTTTTTT. This codes for CASSQARGATNEKLFF.

The chain carries TRBV7-2 and TRBJ2-5; D perhaps matches TRBD2 (6 bases). The V gene's germline CDR1 is SGHTA and CDR2 FQGNSA. V lost 5 bases to trimming and J lost 5 bases, with 18 bases between them. This CDR3 is 15 amino acids long. CDR3 nucleotides: TGTGCCAGCAGCCAGACCGCATCTGGGGGGGAGACCCAGTACTTC. Amino acids: CASSQTASGGETQYF.

The chain employs TRBV5-4 and TRBJ2-7; 9 positions agree with TRBD1. J lost 0 bases, V lost 1 base, and 5 bases had no gene match. Germline CDR1 is SGHNT and CDR2 is YYREEE (reference sequence). CDR3 length equals 16 residues. The DNA for the CDR3 is TGTGCCAGCAGCTTGTACGGGACAGGGATCTCCTACGAGCAGTACTTC. Its protein is CASSLYGTGISYEQYF.

This rearrangement joins TRBV30 to TRBJ1-5, with D perhaps matching TRBD1 (5 bases). The CDR3 covers 15 residues. Trimming cost V 3 bases and J 6 bases, with 18 bases left between them. Germline V gene sequence: CDR1 GTSNPN, CDR2 SVGIG (reference sequence). CDR3: CAWSLRQGGRQPQHF. Written as DNA, the CDR3 is TGTGCCTGGAGCCTACGGCAGGGAGGTCGTCAGCCCCAGCATTTT.

The chain recombines TRBV4-3 with TRBJ1-2, with 9 bases aligning to TRBD1. Losses at the gene ends were 0 bases for V and 3 bases for J; bases not matched to a gene: 8. The CDR3 extends over 17 amino acids. The germline gives CDR1 LGHNA, CDR2 YSLEER. CDR3 coding DNA: TGCGCCAGCAGCCAAGATAATATCCGGACAGGGGACTATGGCTACACCTTC. It yields the protein CASSQDNIRTGDYGYTF.

The genes are TRBV27 and TRBJ2-1, with TRBD2 matching over 9 bases. Germline V gives CDR1 MNHEY, CDR2 SMNVEV (reference sequence). CDR3 length: 14 residues. J was trimmed by 8 bases and V by 6 bases; bases with no gene match: 8. DNA of the CDR3: TGTGCCAGCAGATTAGCGGGAGTTGGAGATGAGCAGTTCTTC. Translation: CASRLAGVGDEQFF.

The rearrangement uses TRBV27 and TRBJ1-2; tentatively, D is TRBD1 (6 bases). Germline CDR1 reads MNHEY; CDR2 reads SMNVEV (reference sequence). This CDR3 spans 14 amino acids. Trimming left V 8 bases short and J 5 bases short, with 18 bases between. Written as DNA, the CDR3 is TGTGCCAGCTACTCAGAAGGCAGGGGTTATGGCTACACCTTC. Encoded protein: CASYSEGRGYGYTF.

The chain recombines TRBV28 with TRBJ1-4, with D maybe TRBD1 (6 bases). The CDR3 has 16 amino acids. V was pared by 4 bases and J by 1 base, with 13 bases between. The germline V gene encodes CDR1 MDHEN and CDR2 SYDVKM. The CDR3 nucleotides are TGTGCCAGCAGTTACTCCTTGACAGGAACTAATGAAAAACTGTTTTTT. Amino acid sequence: CASSYSLTGTNEKLFF.

This clone was counted once. The V and J genes are TRBV28 and TRBJ2-1, with 7 bases that match TRBD2. The CDR3 is made up of 17 amino acids. J gave up 10 bases and V 5 bases, and 20 bases lay outside the gene matches. The germline V gene encodes CDR1 MDHEN and CDR2 SYDVKM. CDR3 region: CASSRDVQRDRSREQFF. The CDR3 nucleotides read TGTGCCAGCAGTCGGGACGTCCAGCGGGATAGGTCAAGAGAGCAGTTCTTC.

This clone was seen once. Other nucleotide sequences from this sample produce the same CDR3. This chain connects TRBV19 to TRBJ2-7; 7 nucleotides align to TRBD1. The J segment lost 0 bases and the V segment lost 4 bases, leaving 3 bases of the junction unmatched. Germline V lookup: CDR1 LNHDA, CDR2 SQIVND (reference sequence). The CDR3 is made up of 14 amino acids. The DNA for the CDR3 is TGTGCCAGTAGTACGACAGGGAGCTCCTACGAGCAGTACTTC. It encodes CASSTTGSSYEQYF. Based on the CDR3 plus reference TRBV19 and TRBJ2-7, the full variable domain is DGGITQSPKYLFRKEGQNVTLSCEQNLNHDAMYWYRQDPGQGLRLIYYSQIVNDFQKGDIAEGYSVSREKKESFPLTVTSAQKNPTAFYLCASSTTGSSYEQYFGPGTRLTVT.

In this sample, this clone turned up a few times. V gene TRBV25-1 combines with J gene TRBJ2-2; 10 nucleotides match TRBD1. The CDR3 has 17 amino acids. Germline V gene lookup returns CDR1 MGHDK and CDR2 SYGVNS. J gave up 5 bases and V 5 bases, and 11 bases lay outside the gene matches. Written as DNA, the CDR3 is TGTGCCAGCAGTCCGACACCTGGACAGGGGGGAACCGGGGAGCTGTTTTTT. This translates into CASSPTPGQGGTGELFF.

In nucleotides, the CDR3 is TGTGCCAGCAGCCACGGGACTAGCGGGGGACCCCGCACAGATACGCAGTATTTT. Residues: CASSHGTSGGPRTDTQYF. The rearrangement uses TRBV4-2 and TRBJ2-3, with TRBD2 identical over 14 bases. Per the germline V gene, CDR1 is LGHNA and CDR2 is YNFKEQ. The V gene end was trimmed by 3 bases and the J gene end by 1 base; junction bases not matched to a gene: 6. The CDR3 contains 18 residues.

The V gene is TRBV27, the J gene TRBJ2-1; 11 bases align to TRBD2. The CDR3 has 17 amino acids. Germline V gives CDR1 MNHEY, CDR2 SMNVEV (reference sequence). V lost 2 bases and J lost 2; bases outside the gene matches: 5. CDR3 nucleotides: TGTGCCAGCAGTTTACCTGGACTAGCGGGTACCTACAATGAGCAGTTCTTC. Translated, it gives CASSLPGLAGTYNEQFF.

The chain has TRBV11-2 and TRBJ2-2; a weak D match, TRBD2 (6 bases). The CDR3 runs to 14 residues. The V end was cut by 4 bases, the J end by 6 bases, with 12 bases between. Germline-derived CDR1 and CDR2 are SGHAT and FQNNGV. Here the CDR3 reads CASSWREEAGELFF. As DNA, the CDR3 is TGTGCCAGCAGCTGGAGGGAGGAAGCCGGGGAGCTGTTTTTT.

The rearrangement links TRBV7-5 to TRBJ2-4; TRBD2, the table's D call, was not compared with the DNA. TRBV7-5 is termed a pseudogene. The CDR3 loop spans 14 amino acids. The CDR3 protein is CVRSLGGAKNIQYF. The CDR3 DNA reads TGTGTCAGAAGCTTAGGAGGGGCCAAAAACATTCAGTACTTC.

This chain connects TRBV6-1 to TRBJ1-1, with D maybe TRBD1 (6 bases). Trimming left V 8 bases short and J 5 bases short, with 9 bases between. The germline gives CDR1 MNHNS, CDR2 SASEGT. The CDR3 contains 11 residues. In nucleotides, the CDR3 is TGTGCCAGCCAAAGGGGGACTGAAGCTTTCTTT. It encodes CASQRGTEAFF.

The rearrangement uses TRBV28 and TRBJ2-2; 7 bases are a match to TRBD1. The CDR3 spans 16 residues. Germline V gives CDR1 MDHEN, CDR2 SYDVKM. Losses at the gene ends were 4 bases for V and 0 bases for J; bases not matched to a gene: 5. The CDR3 DNA follows: TGTGCCAGCAGTTGGGGCCAGGGGGCGAACACCGGGGAGCTGTTTTTT. It codes for CASSWGQGANTGELFF.

The chain employs TRBV18 and TRBJ1-1; 11 bases line up with TRBD1. The CDR3 is 13 residues long. CDR1 and CDR2 (germline): KGHSH, LQKENI. The J segment lost 10 bases and the V segment lost 3 bases, leaving 4 bases of the junction unmatched. DNA for the CDR3: TGTGCCAGCTCACCCGGGACAGGGGGAATAGCTTTCTTT. Its protein is CASSPGTGGIAFF.

This chain links TRBV6-4 with TRBJ1-5; weak D call: TRBD1 (5 bases). Germline lookup yields CDR1 MRHNA and CDR2 SNTAGT. V lost 4 bases to trimming and J lost 5 bases, with 18 bases between them. This CDR3 is built from 16 residues. The CDR3 loop is CASSGGAGNLDQPQHF. CDR3 coding DNA: TGTGCCAGCAGTGGCGGGGCAGGGAATTTAGATCAGCCCCAGCATTTT.

This rearrangement joins TRBV6-5 to TRBJ1-5, with TRBD1 matching 11 bases. With 0 bases clipped from V and 6 bases from J, the junction kept 4 bases outside the gene matches. The CDR3 spans 16 residues. Germline V lookup: CDR1 MNHEY, CDR2 SVGAGI. CDR3 amino acids: CASSYSRTGGVQPQHF. The CDR3 DNA sequence: TGTGCCAGCAGTTACTCCCGGACAGGGGGCGTTCAGCCCCAGCATTTT.

The rearrangement links TRBV15 to TRBJ1-3; 7 bases agree with TRBD1. The CDR3 loop spans 15 amino acids. Trimming took 5 bases from V and 2 from J; bases not matched to a gene: 6. Looked up from germline, CDR1 is LNHNV and CDR2 is YYDKDF (reference sequence). CDR3 amino acids: CATSLDRDPGNTIYF. The CDR3 nucleotides are TGTGCCACCAGCCTTGACAGGGATCCTGGAAACACCATATATTTT.

The J gene is TRBJ2-7, the V gene TRBV30; possible D gene TRBD1, 6 bases. V lost 8 bases and J 4 bases, leaving 12 bases between the germline ends. The CDR3 is made up of 11 amino acids. Per the germline V gene, CDR1 is GTSNPN and CDR2 is SVGIG (reference sequence). The CDR3 is CALAGVYEQYF. CDR3 bases: TGTGCCCTGGCAGGGGTTTACGAGCAGTACTTC.

The chain is built from TRBV7-3 and TRBJ2-5; TRBD2 agrees at 9 bases. V gave up 4 bases and J gave up 4 bases; unmatched junction bases: 7. CDR3 size: 15 residues. CDR1 and CDR2 from the germline V gene are SGHTA and FQGTGA. CDR3 DNA sequence: TGTGCCAGCAGCTCCCAGGCGGGAGGGGGAGAGACCCAGTACTTC. Translated: CASSSQAGGGETQYF.

The chain carries TRBV6-5 and TRBJ1-2; the match to TRBD1 covers 7 bases. CDR3 length: 15 residues. Trimming cost V 7 bases and J 1 base; bases outside gene matches: 9. The germline CDR1 and CDR2 sequences are MNHEY and SVGAGI. CDR3 protein: CASTQGTELNYGYTF. CDR3 DNA sequence: TGTGCCAGCACGCAAGGGACAGAACTTAACTATGGCTACACCTTC.

The chain has TRBV7-8 and TRBJ1-1, with 8 bases that match TRBD1. The germline gives CDR1 SGHVS, CDR2 FQNEAQ. V lost 2 bases to trimming and J lost 5 bases; unmatched junction nucleotides: 10. This CDR3 has 16 residues. The CDR3 DNA follows: TGTGCCAGCAGCTTACCCGCAGGGGGCGGAAGGACTGAAGCTTTCTTT. This encodes CASSLPAGGGRTEAFF.

The rearrangement links TRBV7-6 to TRBJ1-1; D unclear. The CDR3 length is 13 residues. V was trimmed by 3 bases and J by 1 base, leaving 6 bases between them. CDR1 is SGHVS, CDR2 FNYEAQ, per germline. The CDR3 sequence is CASSFGENTEAFF. In nucleotides, the CDR3 is TGTGCCAGCAGCTTTGGAGAGAACACTGAAGCTTTCTTT.

The rearrangement links TRBV6-1 to TRBJ1-5; D unclear. V was cut by 1 base and J by 4 bases, with 11 bases left in between. The germline V gene encodes CDR1 MNHNS and CDR2 SASEGT. The CDR3 totals 15 residues. CDR3 loop: CASSEGAGLNQPQHF. DNA for the CDR3: TGTGCCAGCAGTGAAGGGGCCGGTCTAAATCAGCCCCAGCATTTT.

This clone showed up just once. The CDR3: CASSLTGGGNQPQHF. The CDR3 DNA follows: TGTGCCAGCAGCTTGACAGGGGGAGGCAATCAGCCCCAGCATTTT. The chain uses TRBV5-6 and TRBJ1-5; 8 bases map to TRBD1. The V gene end was trimmed by 1 base and the J gene end by 2 bases; junction bases not matched to a gene: 2. The CDR3 spans 15 residues. Germline V CDR1 and CDR2: SGHDT, YYEEEE.

J is TRBJ1-5 and V is TRBV18, with TRBD1 matching over 11 bases. CDR1 and CDR2 from the germline V gene are KGHSH and LQKENI. The CDR3 runs 15 residues. Trimming at V came to 4 bases and at J to 5 bases, leaving 4 bases not matched to a gene. The CDR3 bases are TGTGCCAGCTCACGCCGGGACAGGGGGTATCAGCCCCAGCATTTT. It codes for CASSRRDRGYQPQHF.